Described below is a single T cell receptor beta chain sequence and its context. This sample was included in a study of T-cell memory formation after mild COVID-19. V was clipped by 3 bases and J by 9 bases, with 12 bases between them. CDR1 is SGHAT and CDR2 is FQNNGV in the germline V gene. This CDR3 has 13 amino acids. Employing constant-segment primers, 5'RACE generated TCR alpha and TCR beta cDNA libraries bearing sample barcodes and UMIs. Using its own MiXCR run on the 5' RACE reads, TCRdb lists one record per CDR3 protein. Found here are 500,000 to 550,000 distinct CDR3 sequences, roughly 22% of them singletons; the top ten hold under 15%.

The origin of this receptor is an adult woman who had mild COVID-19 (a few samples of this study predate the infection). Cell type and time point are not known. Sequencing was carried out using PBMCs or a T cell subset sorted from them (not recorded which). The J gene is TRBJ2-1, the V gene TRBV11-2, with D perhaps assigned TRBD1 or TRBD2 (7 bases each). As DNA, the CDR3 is TGTGCCAGCAGCTTCAGGGGGGAGGGTGAGCAGTTCTTC. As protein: CASSFRGEGEQFF.